The 15 T cell receptor beta chains reported below all come from one sample, sequenced in a study of shared clonotypes between healthy human individuals. Positively selected for CCR7, the CD45RO-negative cells used as naive CD8 cells excluded terminally differentiated effector memory CD45RA+ cells. The repertoire was sequenced with immunoSEQ multiplex PCR; TCRdb's copy has only in-frame clones and lacks some. The repertoire includes approximately 2,200,000 clones, just over 90% of them detected once, and 1.5% to 2% sits in the top ten. The sequencing input was naive CD8+ T cells from PBMCs. These TCRs come from a man younger than 30 in good health. Some clones in this sample may be carry-over from other donors' samples.

This chain links TRBV7-9 with TRBJ2-1; 7 positions match TRBD2. V shed 5 bases and J 7 bases; nucleotides not matched to a gene: 11. There are 15 residues in the CDR3. From germline, CDR1 is SEHNR and CDR2 FQNEAQ (reference sequence). In DNA, the CDR3 is TGTGCCAGCAGCCTGGGTCGGGGGGATCGGAATGAGCAGTTCTTC. Encoded protein: CASSLGRGDRNEQFF.

This clone showed up just once. This chain uses TRBV4-3 with TRBJ2-1, with 9 nucleotides matching TRBD2. J gave up 3 bases and V 2 bases, and 5 bases lay outside the gene matches. The CDR3 spans 16 residues. CDR1 is LGHNA, CDR2 YSLEER, per germline. This CDR3 reads CASSQRLAVRYNEQFF. The DNA of the CDR3 is TGCGCCAGCAGCCAACGACTAGCGGTTCGCTACAATGAGCAGTTCTTC.

The V call is TRBV9, the J call TRBJ1-3, with D uncertain. This CDR3 is built from 11 residues. Trimming removed 6 bases at V and 4 bases at J, with 5 bases between. The germline V gene has CDR1 SGDLS and CDR2 YYNGEE. The chain's CDR3 is CASKTGNTIYF. CDR3 DNA sequence: TGTGCCAGCAAGACGGGAAACACCATATATTTT.

This clone occurred once. The chain links TRBV2 to TRBJ2-7; 11 nucleotides align to TRBD2. CDR3 length: 14 amino acids. Germline CDR1 SNHLY, CDR2 FYNNEI. V lost 6 bases and J lost 4; bases outside the gene matches: 5. In nucleotides, the CDR3 is TGTGCCAGCAGATTAGCGGGAGGGCTTTACGAGCAGTACTTC. Its protein product is CASRLAGGLYEQYF.

This chain joins TRBV11-2 and TRBJ2-1; 9 positions agree with TRBD2. The germline V gene encodes CDR1 SGHAT and CDR2 FQNNGV. The V gene end was trimmed by 1 base and the J gene end by 7 bases; junction bases not matched to a gene: 17. There are 19 residues in the CDR3. The CDR3 loop reads CASSLGVWPSGDGRNEQFF. The CDR3 DNA sequence: TGTGCCAGCAGCTTAGGGGTTTGGCCTAGCGGGGATGGGAGGAATGAGCAGTTCTTC.

The V gene is TRBV5-1, the J gene TRBJ1-4, with 9 bases identical to TRBD1. J gave up 7 bases and V 3 bases, and 7 bases lay outside the gene matches. The germline V gene encodes CDR1 SGHRS and CDR2 YFSETQ. This CDR3 has 15 residues. The chain's CDR3 is CASSYGQGNGEKLFF. In nucleotides, the CDR3 is TGCGCCAGCAGCTATGGACAGGGGAATGGTGAAAAACTGTTTTTT.

This clone was observed a single time. The gene calls are TRBV20-1 and TRBJ1-6; no clear D. The CDR3 consists of 11 residues. V was pared by 5 bases and J by 9 bases, with 8 bases between. The germline V gene encodes CDR1 DFQATT and CDR2 SNEGSKA (reference sequence). Written as DNA, the CDR3 is TGCAGTGCTTTCTACGGTTCACCCCTCCACTTT. Amino acids: CSAFYGSPLHF.

This clone is a singleton in its sample. The gene calls are TRBV12-5 and TRBJ2-7; the D gene is possibly TRBD1 (5 bases). Between the trimmed V and J ends, which lost 2 bases and 2 bases, there was a span of 16 bases. The length of the CDR3 is 16 residues. Germline-derived CDR1 and CDR2 are LGHNT and FRNRAP. The CDR3 spells CASGLKTVRFTYEQYF. In nucleotides, the CDR3 is TGTGCTAGTGGTTTGAAGACAGTTCGATTTACCTACGAGCAGTACTTC.

The J gene is TRBJ1-5, the V gene TRBV28; perhaps TRBD1 as D (6 bases). This CDR3 comprises 16 residues. V lost 5 bases and J lost 2, with 16 bases in between. Germline-derived CDR1 and CDR2 are MDHEN and SYDVKM. CDR3 loop: CASSLLRGAGNQPQHF. The DNA for the CDR3 is TGTGCCAGCAGTCTCCTTCGGGGGGCCGGCAATCAGCCCCAGCATTTT.

The chain carries TRBV5-1 and TRBJ1-1; D unresolved. Deletions cut 0 bases from V and 5 bases from J, with 11 bases between. In germline, CDR1 is SGHRS, CDR2 YFSETQ. This CDR3 has 14 amino acids. CDR3 DNA: TGCGCCAGCAGCTTGGATTTCTCGGGGACTGAAGCTTTCTTT. Translated, it gives CASSLDFSGTEAFF.

This clone has only a few counts. V gene TRBV7-9 combines with J gene TRBJ1-2, with 8 bases aligning to TRBD1. In germline, CDR1 is SEHNR, CDR2 FQNEAQ (reference sequence). V dropped 5 bases and J dropped 2; count of bases not matched to a gene: 10. CDR3 size: 16 residues. Here the CDR3 DNA reads TGTGCCAGCAGCCCTCTGGGGACAGGCCCGAACTATGGCTACACCTTC. Protein: CASSPLGTGPNYGYTF.

J is TRBJ1-1 and V is TRBV7-8, with 9 bases fitting TRBD1. V lost 4 bases and J lost 5; bases outside the gene matches: 5. The CDR3 runs 14 residues. The germline gives CDR1 SGHVS, CDR2 FQNEAQ. The CDR3 coding sequence is TGTGCCAGCAGCTCGCCGGACAGGGGTACTGAAGCTTTCTTT. This sequence encodes CASSSPDRGTEAFF.

V is TRBV19 and J is TRBJ1-1, with D possibly being TRBD1 (6 bases). Trimming shortened V by 5 bases and J by 5 bases, and 18 bases separated the two germline ends. Germline V CDR1 and CDR2: LNHDA, SQIVND (reference sequence). The CDR3 spans 15 residues. The CDR3 DNA is TGTGCCAGTAGTGCATACAGGGATACCGGGACTGAAGCTTTCTTT. Encoded protein: CASSAYRDTGTEAFF.

This chain joins TRBV4-3 and TRBJ2-1; 10 bases fit TRBD2. The ends lost 1 base at V and 5 bases at J; junction bases unmatched: 2. This CDR3 is 15 amino acids long. From germline, CDR1 is LGHNA and CDR2 YSLEER. For the CDR3, the DNA is TGCGCCAGCAGCCAAGTCCTAGCGGGGGACAATGAGCAGTTCTTC. As protein: CASSQVLAGDNEQFF.

The V call is TRBV19, the J call TRBJ1-1, with D possibly being TRBD1 (5 bases). The CDR3 spans 12 residues. CDR1 is LNHDA and CDR2 is SQIVND in the germline V gene (reference sequence). Trimming stripped 3 bases from V and 5 bases from J, with 7 bases between. The CDR3 loop reads CASSMGQTEAFF. CDR3 DNA: TGTGCCAGTAGTATGGGGCAGACTGAAGCTTTCTTT.